This entry lists 21 T cell receptor beta chains sequenced from one sample in a study of T cells in Graves' hyperthyroidism and ophthalmopathy (dated by TCRdb to the late 2010s). The method was multiplex PCR. Sequenced using an Illumina HiSeq 2000. Amplification of TCR beta CDR3 regions was carried out from RNA transcripts. The first round of RT-PCR for the TCR CDR3 was performed with the HTBI primer set and the Qiagen OneStep RT-PCR kit. The raw public data were reprocessed by TCRdb itself: fastp quality trimming at Q25, MiXCR clonotype calling, in-frame beta chains only. Every CDR3 protein is listed once, alongside the most common genes and DNA of its rows. Across this sample there are approximately 620,000 distinct CDR3 sequences, with over 11% seen only once. The ten most abundant clones make up less than 6% of the sample. The specimen was blood. These receptors were taken from a woman between 25 and 40 years old with Graves' hyperthyroidism that later progressed to Graves' ophthalmopathy.

This clonotype has only a few counts. V usage is TRBV4-1 and J usage is TRBJ2-4, with D possibly being TRBD2 (5 bases). V was cut by 2 bases and J by 2 bases, with 13 bases left in between. The CDR3 runs 16 residues. Looked up from germline, CDR1 is MGHRA and CDR2 is YSYEKL. The CDR3 protein is CASSQPTEGSKNIQYF. The DNA for the CDR3 is TGCGCCAGCAGCCAACCTACTGAGGGCTCCAAAAACATTCAGTACTTC.

This clonotype has more than one count but fewer than ten. V is TRBV20-1 and J is TRBJ2-7, with unresolved D. V was pared by 6 bases and J by 7 bases, with 19 bases between. This CDR3 has 13 residues. Germline V gives CDR1 DFQATT, CDR2 SNEGSKA (reference sequence). The CDR3 region is CSATGSPPVEQYF. The CDR3, as DNA: TGCAGTGCCACTGGGTCTCCTCCGGTTGAGCAGTACTTC.

This clonotype was recorded at least ten times. The genes are TRBV12-3 or TRBV12-4 and TRBJ1-1; 7 nucleotides align to TRBD1. The length of the CDR3 is 18 residues. Germline trimming cut 6 bases from V and 2 bases from J; bases unmatched to any gene: 18. The CDR3 sequence: CASSPRSGTAFLNTEAFF. For the CDR3, the DNA is TGTGCCAGCAGCCCCCGTTCCGGGACAGCCTTTTTAAACACTGAAGCTTTCTTT.

The chain joins TRBV4-1 to TRBJ1-2; no firm D call. From germline, CDR1 is MGHRA and CDR2 YSYEKL. Trimming took off 1 base at V and 0 bases at J, with 12 bases between the two ends. CDR3 length: 16 residues. CDR3 in DNA: TGCGCCAGCAGCCAAGGGGAAGTTAGCACTAACTATGGCTACACCTTC. Translated: CASSQGEVSTNYGYTF.

This clonotype was observed many times. As DNA, the CDR3 is TGTGCCAGCAGTTCAACTAGTGGTGAGCAGTTCTTC. This gives the protein CASSSTSGEQFF. The chain links TRBV27 to TRBJ2-1; tentatively, D is TRBD2 (5 bases). The CDR3 has 12 amino acids. Trimming left V 4 bases short and J 9 bases short, with 10 bases between. Germline lookup yields CDR1 MNHEY and CDR2 SMNVEV (reference sequence).

The chain is built from TRBV7-9 and TRBJ2-1, with a weak D call TRBD1 (5 bases). Germline V gene lookup returns CDR1 SEHNR and CDR2 FQNEAQ (reference sequence). V gave up 8 bases and J gave up 0 bases, with 14 bases separating them. The CDR3 has 15 residues. Here the CDR3 reads CASGRGVSSYNEQFF. CDR3 sequence (DNA): TGTGCCAGCGGTAGGGGCGTGAGCTCCTACAATGAGCAGTTCTTC.

In its sample, this clonotype was seen many times. The genes are TRBV13 and TRBJ1-2; TRBD1 matches 7 bases. The CDR3 covers 13 residues. V shed 5 bases, J shed 6 bases, and the junction held 6 bases outside the gene matches. The germline V gene encodes CDR1 PRHDT and CDR2 FYEKMQ (reference sequence). DNA of the CDR3: TGTGCCAGCAGCAACGGACAGGCCGATGGCTACACCTTC. Residues: CASSNGQADGYTF. The complete variable domain, with remaining parts taken from reference TRBV13 and TRBJ1-2, reads AAGVIQSPRHLIKEKRETATLKCYPIPRHDTVYWYQQGPGQDPQFLISFYEKMQSDKGSIPDRFSAQQFSDYHSELNMSSLELGDSALYFCASSNGQADGYTFGSGTRLTVV.

This clonotype came up many times. This chain joins TRBV28 and TRBJ1-1, with D unresolved. V lost 6 bases and J 3 bases, leaving 8 bases between the germline ends. Germline V gene lookup returns CDR1 MDHEN and CDR2 SYDVKM. This CDR3 is built from 12 residues. DNA for the CDR3: TGTGCCAGCAGACCCTGGGACACTGAAGCTTTCTTT. This translates into CASRPWDTEAFF.

The sample holds a few counts of this clonotype. Just one base apart from a much larger clone, this may be a read error. V is TRBV5-1 and J is TRBJ1-6; the D is unclear. This CDR3 is 14 amino acids long. Trimming stripped 0 bases from V and 9 bases from J, with 10 bases between. CDR1 and CDR2 (germline): SGHRS, YFSETQ. CDR3 nucleotide sequence: TGCGCCAGCAGCTTGGACCGCCCAGGTTCACCCCTCCACTTT. Protein sequence: CASSLDRPGSPLHF.

The chain has TRBV10-1 and TRBJ2-3; no firm D call. CDR1 WNHNN and CDR2 SYGVQD come from the germline V gene (reference sequence). CDR3 length equals 13 residues. V was cut by 0 bases and J by 5 bases, with 6 bases left in between. Here the CDR3 DNA reads TGCGCCAGCAGTGAGTCCCACCGAGATACGCAGTATTTT. It is translated as CASSESHRDTQYF.

The rearrangement uses TRBV3-1 and TRBJ2-7; TRBD2 matches at 8 bases. The length of the CDR3 is 14 residues. Per the germline V gene, CDR1 is LGHDT and CDR2 is YNNKEL (reference sequence). Trimming at V came to 3 bases and at J to 2 bases, leaving 3 bases not matched to a gene. The CDR3, as DNA: TGTGCCAGCAGCCATAGCGGGACTGCCTACGAGCAGTACTTC. Translation: CASSHSGTAYEQYF.

This clonotype was picked up many times. The V call is TRBV7-9, the J call TRBJ2-1; the D gene could be TRBD1 or TRBD2 (5 bases each). V shed 6 bases and J shed 0 bases, with 15 bases lying between them. CDR3 length: 16 residues. CDR1 is SEHNR, CDR2 FQNEAQ, per germline (reference sequence). In DNA form, the CDR3 reads TGTGCCAGCAGGAGGGACGGGAAAAGCTCCTACAATGAGCAGTTCTTC. Protein sequence: CASRRDGKSSYNEQFF.

The chain employs TRBV5-6 and TRBJ2-3; 8 bases fit TRBD2. CDR1 is SGHDT and CDR2 is YYEEEE in the germline V gene. The CDR3 runs to 15 residues. Unmatched junction bases numbered 5, after V lost 4 bases and J lost 1 base. CDR3 in DNA: TGTGCCAGCAGCCCGGGGGGGCGGGGCACAGATACGCAGTATTTT. It codes for CASSPGGRGTDTQYF.

The chain uses TRBV5-6 and TRBJ2-7; D ambiguous. V shed 1 base and J shed 3 bases, with 8 bases lying between them. The CDR3 contains 13 residues. CDR1 and CDR2 (germline): SGHDT, YYEEEE. The CDR3 sequence is CASSLFVDYEQYF. CDR3 in DNA: TGTGCCAGCAGCTTGTTCGTGGACTACGAGCAGTACTTC.

This clonotype was observed many times. The chain combines TRBV27 with TRBJ1-1; the D gene is possibly TRBD1 (6 bases). The CDR3 totals 14 residues. Per germline, CDR1 MNHEY and CDR2 SMNVEV (reference sequence). Trimming left V 6 bases short and J 7 bases short, with 18 bases between. CDR3 sequence reads: CASSGKGGKDEAFF. In DNA, the CDR3 is TGTGCCAGCAGCGGGAAAGGGGGGAAGGATGAAGCTTTCTTT.

For this clonotype: A much more abundant neighbour one base away suggests this may be a read error. The V and J genes are TRBV6-1 and TRBJ1-4, with D possibly being TRBD1 (5 bases). Germline CDR1 is MNHNS and CDR2 is SASEGT. CDR3 length: 14 residues. The CDR3, as DNA: TGTGCCAGCAGTGCCCTCGGGGGGAATGGAAAACTGTTTTTT. Amino acids: CASSALGGNGKLFF.

V is TRBV19 and J is TRBJ2-7, with no clear D. Trimming left V 3 bases short and J 5 bases short, with 8 bases between. The CDR3 length is 12 residues. Germline CDR1 is LNHDA and CDR2 is SQIVND (reference sequence). The CDR3: CASSIRSDEQYF. In nucleotides, the CDR3 is TGTGCCAGTAGTATTAGATCAGACGAGCAGTACTTC.

This clonotype was detected many times. The chain recombines TRBV24-1 with TRBJ2-5; TRBD1 aligns across 7 bases. Unmatched junction bases numbered 8, after V lost 9 bases and J lost 2 bases. The CDR3 loop spans 14 amino acids. From germline, CDR1 is KGHDR and CDR2 SFDVKD. The CDR3, as DNA: TGTGCCACCGAACCAGGGACAGCTCAAGAGACCCAGTACTTC. Its translation: CATEPGTAQETQYF.

In its sample, this clonotype was seen a few times. The rearrangement links TRBV28 to TRBJ1-5; D is unclear. This CDR3 has 11 residues. V was trimmed by 3 bases and J by 6 bases, leaving 3 bases between them. Germline V CDR1 and CDR2: MDHEN, SYDVKM. CDR3 sequence reads: CASSFSQPQHF. Here the CDR3 DNA reads TGTGCCAGCAGTTTTAGTCAGCCCCAGCATTTT.

This clonotype was found a few times. The V and J genes are TRBV20-1 and TRBJ2-3, with 15 bases fitting TRBD2. CDR3 length: 19 amino acids. Trimming removed 0 bases from V and 4 bases from J; junction bases left unmatched: 11. Germline V CDR1 and CDR2: DFQATT, SNEGSKA (reference sequence). In nucleotides, the CDR3 is TGCAGTGCTAGAGAGACGTTTCCGGGACTAGCGGGAGGCGCAGATACGCAGTATTTT. This sequence encodes CSARETFPGLAGGADTQYF.

This clonotype was recorded a few times. This chain connects TRBV5-5 to TRBJ2-3, with a tentative D call TRBD2 (5 bases). The CDR3 length is 14 residues. The germline V gene has CDR1 SGHKS and CDR2 YYEKEE (reference sequence). Between the trimmed V and J ends, which lost 5 bases and 2 bases, there was a span of 12 bases. CDR3 DNA: TGTGCCAGCAGTTCGGACTCTTACACAGATACGCAGTATTTT. Its translation is CASSSDSYTDTQYF.